Following are 9 T cell receptor beta chains from one sample sequenced in a study of cytotoxic CD8 clonotypes in ibrutinib-treated CLL. Clones were read by immunoSEQ multiplex PCR, and TCRdb kept only the in-frame ones, dropping some. The sample consists of over 70,000 clones, roughly 84% of them appearing once. This specimen was PBMCs, taken before ibrutinib treatment. Receptor source: a human donor with chronic lymphocytic leukemia.

The rearrangement joins TRBV2 to TRBJ1-5, with 7 bases that match TRBD1. Germline values: CDR1 SNHLY, CDR2 FYNNEI. The CDR3 contains 15 residues. V gave up 6 bases and J gave up 3 bases; unmatched junction bases: 8. The CDR3 coding sequence is TGTGCCAGCAGGCACCGGGACAGAGACAATCAGCCCCAGCATTTT. It is translated as CASRHRDRDNQPQHF.

V is TRBV6-6 and J is TRBJ2-2; 7 bases map to TRBD1. This CDR3 has 16 amino acids. Germline loops: CDR1 MNHNY, CDR2 SVGAGI (reference sequence). Trimming removed 2 bases from V and 5 bases from J; junction bases left unmatched: 8. The CDR3 loop is CASSYARDRGTGELFF. The CDR3 region has the DNA TGTGCCAGCAGTTACGCACGGGACAGAGGGACCGGGGAGCTGTTTTTT.

CDR3 protein: CSVPQGSGNTIYF. The CDR3 nucleotides read TGCAGCGTTCCTCAGGGCTCTGGAAACACCATATATTTT. The chain has TRBV29-1 and TRBJ1-3; D is possibly TRBD1 (5 bases). Germline lookup yields CDR1 SQVTM and CDR2 ANQGSEA. Trimming removed 5 bases from V and 0 bases from J, with 8 bases in between. This CDR3 is built from 13 residues.

This rearrangement joins TRBV14 to TRBJ1-1; no definite D call. Between the trimmed V and J ends, which lost 4 bases and 4 bases, there was a span of 10 bases. The CDR3 runs to 13 residues. CDR1 is SGHDN and CDR2 is FVKESK in the germline V gene. Written as DNA, the CDR3 is TGTGCCAGCAGCCCACCCGTGGGCACTGAAGCTTTCTTT. This sequence encodes CASSPPVGTEAFF.

This clone was recorded only once. The chain uses TRBV6-5 and TRBJ1-2, with no clear D. Deletions cut 2 bases from V and 0 bases from J, with 4 bases between. Germline V gene lookup returns CDR1 MNHEY and CDR2 SVGAGI. The CDR3 is 13 residues long. The CDR3 sequence: CASSYEANYGYTF. The CDR3 nucleotides read TGTGCCAGCAGTTACGAAGCTAACTATGGCTACACCTTC.

This clone is a singleton in its sample. The V gene is TRBV4-2, the J gene TRBJ2-5; 7 bases map to TRBD1. Trimming took 4 bases from V and 5 from J; bases not matched to a gene: 4. The CDR3 is 13 amino acids. Germline V lookup: CDR1 LGHNA, CDR2 YNFKEQ. CDR3: CASSPTGLETQYF. The CDR3 DNA reads as TGTGCCAGCAGCCCGACAGGGTTGGAGACCCAGTACTTC.

The chain recombines TRBV19 with TRBJ2-5, with unresolved D. Deletions cut 1 base from V and 6 bases from J, with 9 bases between. CDR1 is LNHDA, CDR2 SQIVND, per germline (reference sequence). The CDR3 length is 13 residues. The CDR3 protein is CASSIGNTQTQYF. CDR3 nucleotides: TGTGCCAGTAGTATAGGAAACACTCAGACCCAGTACTTC.

The V call is TRBV5-5, the J call TRBJ2-1, with TRBD2 as a possible D gene (5 bases). V was clipped by 1 base and J by 0 bases, with 17 bases between them. The CDR3 runs to 18 residues. The V gene's germline CDR1 is SGHKS and CDR2 YYEKEE (reference sequence). The CDR3 protein is CASSLRPERGSSYNEQFF. CDR3 nucleotide sequence: TGTGCCAGCAGCTTGCGACCCGAGAGAGGGAGCTCCTACAATGAGCAGTTCTTC.

The rearrangement uses TRBV7-8 and TRBJ2-7; TRBD2 aligns across 10 bases. J gave up 4 bases and V 1 base, and 7 bases lay outside the gene matches. CDR3 length equals 16 residues. Per germline, CDR1 SGHVS and CDR2 FQNEAQ. The DNA of the CDR3 is TGTGCCAGCAGCTTAGTCAGAACTAGCGGGATTTACGAGCAGTACTTC. Translation: CASSLVRTSGIYEQYF.